The 32 T cell receptor beta chains in this list originate from one sample, sequenced in a study of CD8+ T cells in alopecia areata. Indicated treatment: oral pan-JAK inhibitor, 5-10 mg twice daily. The sequencing template was cDNA reverse transcribed from extracted RNA. TCRdb's copy holds only in-frame clones and misses some; the assay was immunoSEQ multiplex PCR. The data contain under 200,000 clones, about 71% of them seen just once; the ten biggest clones take up 0.91%. The specimen comprised CD4+ T cells sorted from blood, sampled at week 4, from a patient treated with tofacitinib. These receptors originate from a human donor with alopecia areata.

This clone was picked up one time. This chain joins TRBV15 and TRBJ2-2; TRBD1 agrees at 8 bases. Germline loops: CDR1 LNHNV, CDR2 YYDKDF (reference sequence). The ends lost 5 bases at V and 1 base at J; junction bases unmatched: 6. The CDR3 loop spans 16 amino acids. CDR3 DNA: TGTGCCACCAGCGATTGGACAGGGAGGAACACCGGGGAGCTGTTTTTT. Translating it yields CATSDWTGRNTGELFF.

The V and J genes are TRBV29-1 and TRBJ2-5; TRBD2 might be the D (5 bases). The V gene's germline CDR1 is SQVTM and CDR2 ANQGSEA. The V and J ends lost 7 bases and 5 bases respectively, with 14 bases between them. The CDR3 has 12 residues. CDR3 sequence reads: CSALRGSETQYF. Written as DNA, the CDR3 is TGCAGCGCCCTCCGAGGGTCGGAGACCCAGTACTTC.

The chain links TRBV4-3 to TRBJ2-1; D is unresolved. CDR1 and CDR2 (germline): LGHNA, YSLEER. Deletions cut 0 bases from V and 5 bases from J, with 14 bases between. The CDR3 totals 16 residues. DNA for the CDR3: TGCGCCAGCAGCCAAGAATCCGGCAGGCAAAACAATGAGCAGTTCTTC. It yields the protein CASSQESGRQNNEQFF.

Comment on this clone: Other nucleotide sequences in the sample specify the same CDR3. This chain joins TRBV30 and TRBJ1-5; D remains ambiguous. Trimming shortened V by 0 bases and J by 7 bases, and 7 bases separated the two germline ends. From germline, CDR1 is GTSNPN and CDR2 SVGIG (reference sequence). The CDR3 extends over 12 amino acids. For the CDR3, the DNA is TGTGCCTGGAGTGTACAAGGGCAGCCCCAGCATTTT. As protein: CAWSVQGQPQHF.

The chain uses TRBV25-1 and TRBJ1-6; perhaps TRBD1 as D (5 bases). CDR1 and CDR2 (germline): MGHDK, SYGVNS. Deletions cut 3 bases from V and 9 bases from J, with 18 bases between. This CDR3 has 16 residues. The CDR3 region is CASSDEGFPLSSPLHF. CDR3 DNA: TGTGCCAGCAGTGACGAGGGGTTCCCCCTATCTTCACCCCTCCACTTT.

The V and J genes are TRBV30 and TRBJ2-1; perhaps TRBD2 as D (5 bases). Germline V gene lookup returns CDR1 GTSNPN and CDR2 SVGIG (reference sequence). Trimming stripped 7 bases from V and 1 base from J, with 14 bases between. The CDR3 runs to 14 residues. The CDR3 loop reads CAYTPGFSYNEQFF. The DNA for the CDR3 is TGTGCCTACACTCCGGGGTTTTCCTACAATGAGCAGTTCTTC.

The chain joins TRBV19 to TRBJ2-5, with 7 bases matching TRBD2. Germline-derived CDR1 and CDR2 are LNHDA and SQIVND (reference sequence). The CDR3 is 14 residues long. The V gene end was trimmed by 6 bases and the J gene end by 0 bases; junction bases not matched to a gene: 4. CDR3 sequence reads: CASSQRGYQETQYF. The DNA for the CDR3 is TGTGCCAGTAGCCAGCGGGGTTACCAAGAGACCCAGTACTTC.

This clone came up once. Written as DNA, the CDR3 is TGTGCCACCGGCAAAAATTATACGCAGTATTTT. It translates to CATGKNYTQYF. This rearrangement joins TRBV10-3 to TRBJ2-3; D is undetermined. Trimming cost V 10 bases and J 7 bases, with 12 bases left between them. Germline V gene data show CDR1 as ENHRY and CDR2 as SYGVKD. The length of the CDR3 is 11 residues.

This clone appeared a few times. This chain uses TRBV30 with TRBJ1-5; a possible D gene is TRBD1 (5 bases). This CDR3 contains 13 residues. Trimming left V 2 bases short and J 3 bases short, with 8 bases between. Per germline, CDR1 GTSNPN and CDR2 SVGIG (reference sequence). The CDR3 is CAWSPGYNQPQHF. In DNA form, the CDR3 reads TGTGCCTGGAGTCCAGGGTACAATCAGCCCCAGCATTTT.

This clone was seen once. V and J are TRBV27 and TRBJ1-6; D ambiguous. The CDR3 totals 14 residues. Germline loops: CDR1 MNHEY, CDR2 SMNVEV (reference sequence). Between the trimmed V and J ends, which lost 0 bases and 5 bases, there was a span of 5 bases. CDR3 residues: CASSLSTHNSPLHF. As DNA, the CDR3 is TGTGCCAGCAGTTTATCTACCCATAATTCACCCCTCCACTTT.

The sample holds a few counts of this clone. The chain joins TRBV7-9 to TRBJ1-4; D is unclear. This CDR3 spans 14 amino acids. The V end lost 3 bases, the J end lost 1 base, and 6 bases lay between the germline ends. The germline CDR1 and CDR2 sequences are SEHNR and FQNEAQ (reference sequence). The CDR3 coding sequence is TGTGCCAGCAGCTTTCATGGAACTAATGAAAAACTGTTTTTT. Amino acids: CASSFHGTNEKLFF.

Note on this clone: The identical CDR3 is also encoded by other nucleotide sequences in the sample. The genes are TRBV29-1 and TRBJ1-1; possibly TRBD1 for D (5 bases). Trimming shortened V by 3 bases and J by 5 bases, and 7 bases separated the two germline ends. CDR1 is SQVTM, CDR2 ANQGSEA, per germline. The CDR3 is made up of 11 amino acids. CDR3 region: CSVEGGTEAFF. As DNA, the CDR3 is TGCAGCGTTGAGGGGGGAACTGAAGCTTTCTTT.

The chain joins TRBV2 to TRBJ2-2, with unresolved D. The germline V and J ends were trimmed by 4 bases and 0 bases, with 6 bases remaining between them. The CDR3 sequence is 14 residues long. Germline CDR1 is SNHLY and CDR2 is FYNNEI. CDR3 residues: CASSGFANTGELFF. CDR3 coding DNA: TGTGCCAGCAGTGGCTTTGCGAACACCGGGGAGCTGTTTTTT.

In DNA, the CDR3 is TGTGCCAGCAGCTTAGGCCCGGAGACCCAGTACTTC. Its translation: CASSLGPETQYF. V is TRBV7-9 and J is TRBJ2-5; D gene uncertain. Germline loops: CDR1 SEHNR, CDR2 FQNEAQ (reference sequence). V lost 1 base and J 5 bases, leaving 5 bases between the germline ends. The CDR3 sequence is 12 residues long.

The chain links TRBV6-1 to TRBJ2-3; 8 nucleotides align to TRBD2. The germline gives CDR1 MNHNS, CDR2 SASEGT. This CDR3 has 14 amino acids. J was trimmed by 1 base and V by 8 bases; bases with no gene match: 5. Here the CDR3 reads CASRKLAGTDTQYF. CDR3 DNA sequence: TGTGCCAGCCGCAAACTAGCGGGCACAGATACGCAGTATTTT.

The rearrangement links TRBV6-6 to TRBJ1-5; D not resolved. The CDR3 consists of 13 residues. Germline V lookup: CDR1 MNHNY, CDR2 SVGAGI (reference sequence). The germline V and J ends were trimmed by 7 bases and 10 bases, with 17 bases remaining between them. The CDR3 is CASNEDRLSPQHF. CDR3 DNA: TGTGCCAGCAACGAGGACCGACTCTCCCCCCAGCATTTT.

This clone was seen just once. The chain employs TRBV5-1 and TRBJ1-1; the D is unclear. Germline CDR1 reads SGHRS; CDR2 reads YFSETQ. Trimming cost V 1 base and J 3 bases, with 4 bases left between them. The CDR3 consists of 12 residues. In DNA, the CDR3 is TGCGCCAGCAGCTTGCGGGACACTGAAGCTTTCTTT. Amino acids: CASSLRDTEAFF.

This rearrangement joins TRBV30 to TRBJ1-1; weak D call: TRBD1 (5 bases). Germline loops: CDR1 GTSNPN, CDR2 SVGIG (reference sequence). The CDR3 is made up of 14 amino acids. V was trimmed by 5 bases and J by 0 bases, leaving 13 bases between them. The DNA of the CDR3 is TGTGCCTGGGCCACCGGGACGGTGAACACTGAAGCTTTCTTT. This gives the protein CAWATGTVNTEAFF.

This clone turned up a few times. The chain combines TRBV5-1 with TRBJ2-2; D unclear. Trimming took 0 bases from V and 5 from J, leaving 5 bases between them. Germline values: CDR1 SGHRS, CDR2 YFSETQ. The CDR3 is 13 residues long. The chain's CDR3 is CASSLGSTGELFF. Written as DNA, the CDR3 is TGCGCCAGCAGCTTGGGGTCGACCGGGGAGCTGTTTTTT.

The rearrangement uses TRBV30 and TRBJ1-6; D unresolved. The CDR3 covers 15 residues. Germline V gives CDR1 GTSNPN, CDR2 SVGIG (reference sequence). V gave up 2 bases and J gave up 3 bases, with 11 bases separating them. The CDR3 spells CAWSPEGGYNSPLHF. CDR3 in DNA: TGTGCCTGGAGTCCGGAGGGCGGCTATAATTCACCCCTCCACTTT.

V is TRBV7-8 and J is TRBJ1-1; tentatively, D is TRBD1 (6 bases). Trimming removed 2 bases at V and 4 bases at J, with 14 bases between. Germline lookup yields CDR1 SGHVS and CDR2 FQNEAQ. The length of the CDR3 is 15 residues. CDR3 in DNA: TGTGCCAGCAGCTTATTAGAGGGCAGGGGCACTGAAGCTTTCTTT. Translation: CASSLLEGRGTEAFF. Drawing the rest from reference TRBV7-8 and TRBJ1-1, the complete variable domain is GAGVSQSPRYKVAKRGQDVALRCDPISGHVSLFWYQQALGQGPEFLTYFQNEAQLDKSGLPSDRFFAERPEGSVSTLKIQRTQQEDSAVYLCASSLLEGRGTEAFFGQGTRLTVV.

This clone has just a few counts. The chain links TRBV18 to TRBJ2-7; 9 bases agree with TRBD2. With 3 bases clipped from V and 6 bases from J, the junction kept 3 bases outside the gene matches. The germline CDR1 and CDR2 sequences are KGHSH and LQKENI. This CDR3 has 13 amino acids. CDR3 coding DNA: TGTGCCAGCTCACCGGGACTAGCAAGCGAGCAGTACTTC. Translation: CASSPGLASEQYF. Drawing the rest from reference TRBV18 and TRBJ2-7, the complete variable domain is NAGVMQNPRHLVRRRGQEARLRCSPMKGHSHVYWYRQLPEEGLKFMVYLQKENIIDESGMPKERFSAEFPKEGPSILRIQQVVRGDSAAYFCASSPGLASEQYFGPGTRLTVT.

The CDR3 nucleotides are TGTGCCTGGAGGCGATTCTACAATGAGCAGTTCTTC. Translating it yields CAWRRFYNEQFF. The V and J genes are TRBV30 and TRBJ2-1; no clear D gene. The germline CDR1 and CDR2 sequences are GTSNPN and SVGIG (reference sequence). This CDR3 is built from 12 residues. The V end lost 3 bases, the J end lost 3 bases, and 6 bases lay between the germline ends. The full variable domain, completed using reference TRBV30 and TRBJ2-1, is SQTIHQWPATLVQPVGSPLSLECTVEGTSNPNLYWYRQAAGRGLQLLFYSVGIGQISSEVPQNLSASRPQDRQFILSSKKLLLSDSGFYLCAWRRFYNEQFFGPGTRLTVL.

V and J are TRBV16 and TRBJ2-7; D possibly corresponds to TRBD1 (8 bases). CDR1 is KGHSY, CDR2 FQNENV, per germline. The length of the CDR3 is 15 residues. V lost 4 bases to trimming and J lost 1 base, with 14 bases between them. DNA for the CDR3: TGTGCCAGCAGCCGCGACAGGGGAGGGTCCTACGAGCAGTACTTC. It encodes CASSRDRGGSYEQYF.

In its sample, this clone was seen a few times. The chain links TRBV4-3 to TRBJ2-7; D perhaps matches TRBD1 (7 bases). Germline values: CDR1 LGHNA, CDR2 YSLEER. Trimming removed 2 bases at V and 4 bases at J, with 12 bases between. There are 14 residues in the CDR3. As DNA, the CDR3 is TGCGCCAGCAGCCAAAATCAGGGGGGTTACGAGCAGTACTTC. Protein product: CASSQNQGGYEQYF.

The chain employs TRBV18 and TRBJ2-5, with 9 bases identical to TRBD1. Germline V gene sequence: CDR1 KGHSH, CDR2 LQKENI. This CDR3 contains 16 residues. The V gene end was trimmed by 4 bases and the J gene end by 4 bases; junction bases not matched to a gene: 10. CDR3 region: CASSLIGTGRGETQYF. CDR3 in DNA: TGTGCCAGCTCACTAATCGGGACAGGGAGAGGAGAGACCCAGTACTTC.

The CDR3 sequence: CAWSVRKANNSPLHF. In DNA, the CDR3 is TGTGCCTGGAGTGTACGGAAAGCCAATAATTCACCCCTCCACTTT. The rearrangement uses TRBV30 and TRBJ1-6; D ambiguous. V was clipped by 0 bases and J by 5 bases, with 11 bases between them. In germline, CDR1 is GTSNPN, CDR2 SVGIG (reference sequence). This CDR3 is built from 15 residues.

V is TRBV29-1 and J is TRBJ1-1; 8 bases line up with TRBD1. This CDR3 has 14 residues. The trim removed 5 bases at V and 5 bases at J, leaving 10 bases unmatched. In germline, CDR1 is SQVTM, CDR2 ANQGSEA. The DNA of the CDR3 is TGCAGCGTTAAAAGGACAGGGTCGGGGACTGAAGCTTTCTTT. Its translation: CSVKRTGSGTEAFF.

This clone is a singleton in its sample. The chain joins TRBV30 to TRBJ1-6, with 7 bases that match TRBD1. The CDR3 has 13 residues. The ends lost 7 bases at V and 8 bases at J; junction bases unmatched: 8. Germline V gives CDR1 GTSNPN, CDR2 SVGIG (reference sequence). The CDR3 DNA is TGTGCCTCGGCGCAGGGGGGCGATTCACCCCTCCACTTT. Its translation: CASAQGGDSPLHF.

V gene TRBV29-1 combines with J gene TRBJ2-5; D gene uncertain. V lost 5 bases, J lost 4 bases, and 17 bases lay in between. CDR1 is SQVTM and CDR2 is ANQGSEA in the germline V gene. This CDR3 comprises 14 residues. The CDR3 bases are TGCAGCGTTACCCCCTCTCGGCCGCGAGAGACCCAGTACTTC. Amino acids: CSVTPSRPRETQYF. Supplemented by reference TRBV29-1 and TRBJ2-5, the full variable domain reads SAVISQKPSRDICQRGTSLTIQCQVDSQVTMMFWYRQQPGQSLTLIATANQGSEATYESGFVIDKFPISRPNLTFSTLTVSNMSPEDSSIYLCSVTPSRPRETQYFGPGTRLLVL.

The chain couples TRBV7-2 to TRBJ1-2; no reliable D call. The CDR3 contains 12 residues. Trimming took 5 bases from V and 4 from J, leaving 8 bases between them. The germline CDR1 and CDR2 sequences are SGHTA and FQGNSA. CDR3 protein: CASSPRGYGYTF. CDR3 sequence (DNA): TGTGCCAGCAGCCCGCGGGGCTATGGCTACACCTTC.

The chain links TRBV2 to TRBJ2-5; 7 bases match TRBD1. The ends lost 5 bases at V and 6 bases at J; junction bases unmatched: 3. Germline CDR1 reads SNHLY; CDR2 reads FYNNEI. This CDR3 contains 12 residues. DNA of the CDR3: TGTGCCAGCAGTAAACAGGGGCAGACCCAGTACTTC. As protein: CASSKQGQTQYF.